What follows are 21 T cell receptor beta chains derived from one specimen sequenced in a study of blood T cells in healthy people across ages. Together with a sample-barcoded 5' primer, a J-beta primer mix was included in a second PCR lasting about 7 to 11 cycles. TCRdb processed the 5' RACE reads anew with MiXCR; each CDR3 protein has one entry. Here the sample spans 650,000 to 700,000 distinct CDR3 sequences, approximately 52% being singletons. The sample consisted of blood. The source of these receptors is a woman at least 80 years old in good health.

There are many counts of this clonotype. The V and J genes are TRBV5-1 and TRBJ2-3; D uncertain. Per germline, CDR1 SGHRS and CDR2 YFSETQ. This CDR3 is built from 14 residues. V lost 0 bases to trimming and J lost 6 bases, with 11 bases between them. CDR3 region: CASSLDQTVDTQYF. Here the CDR3 DNA reads TGCGCCAGCAGCTTGGACCAGACGGTTGATACGCAGTATTTT.

The DNA for the CDR3 is TGTGCCAGCAGCCCCCCCGGGTACGACTATGGCTACACCTTC. Translation: CASSPPGYDYGYTF. The chain is built from TRBV11-2 and TRBJ1-2; D ambiguous. There are 14 residues in the CDR3. V was pared by 5 bases and J by 3 bases, with 13 bases between. Looked up from germline, CDR1 is SGHAT and CDR2 is FQNNGV. The variable domain in full, completed from reference TRBV11-2 and TRBJ1-2, reads EAGVAQSPRYKIIEKRQSVAFWCNPISGHATLYWYQQILGQGPKLLIQFQNNGVVDDSQLPKDRFSAERLKGVDSTLKIQPAKLEDSAVYLCASSPPGYDYGYTFGSGTRLTVV.

The CDR3 DNA is TGTGCCAGCAGCAAGGAGCCGGCTAGCGGGATCCGCTCCAAGACCCAGTACTTC. Amino acids: CASSKEPASGIRSKTQYF. The gene calls are TRBV14 and TRBJ2-5; TRBD2 aligns across 9 bases. J lost 6 bases, V lost 5 bases, and 19 bases had no gene match. This CDR3 is built from 18 residues. CDR1 SGHDN and CDR2 FVKESK come from the germline V gene.

This clonotype was picked up a small number of times. The chain links TRBV29-1 to TRBJ1-1, with TRBD1 identical over 10 bases. From germline, CDR1 is SQVTM and CDR2 ANQGSEA. The CDR3 loop spans 15 amino acids. CDR3 DNA sequence: TGCACCTCGGTTCCCTTCGACAGGGGGCTCACTGAAGCTTTCTTT. This codes for CTSVPFDRGLTEAFF.

The chain recombines TRBV4-3 with TRBJ2-1; a possible D gene is TRBD2 (5 bases). The DNA end favors TRBJ2-7, so the J call may be wrong. This CDR3 contains 16 residues. From germline, CDR1 is LGHNA and CDR2 YSLEER. CDR3 bases: TGCGCCAGCAGCCGGACTGGCGGCGCCTCCTACAATGAGCAGTACTTC. Translated: CASSRTGGASYNEQYF.

This clonotype came up many times. The gene calls are TRBV2 and TRBJ2-1, with D possibly matching TRBD2 (5 bases). Germline V gene lookup returns CDR1 SNHLY and CDR2 FYNNEI. V was trimmed by 4 bases and J by 6 bases, leaving 13 bases between them. The CDR3 consists of 14 residues. The DNA of the CDR3 is TGTGCCAGCAGTGTCGGGGTATCTTTCAATGAGCAGTTCTTC. Translating gives CASSVGVSFNEQFF.

In the case of this clonotype: This could be a read error, since a much larger clone is one nucleotide away. This chain joins TRBV2 and TRBJ2-3, with 13 bases aligning to TRBD2. The ends lost 6 bases at V and 4 bases at J; junction bases unmatched: 7. The CDR3 consists of 16 residues. CDR1 is SNHLY and CDR2 is FYNNEI in the germline V gene. CDR3 nucleotide sequence: TGTGCCAGCAGACTAGCGGGGGGGACTAGCGCAGATACGCAGTATTTT. Translation: CASRLAGGTSADTQYF. The whole variable domain, filled in from reference TRBV2 and TRBJ2-3, reads EPEVTQTPSHQVTQMGQEVILRCVPISNHLYFYWYRQILGQKVEFLVSFYNNEISEKSEIFDDQFSVERPDGSNFTLKIRSTKLEDSAMYFCASRLAGGTSADTQYFGPGTRLTVL.

There are many counts of this clonotype. The chain recombines TRBV10-1 with TRBJ2-1, with 11 positions matching TRBD2. The CDR3 has 16 amino acids. Germline CDR1 is WNHNN and CDR2 is SYGVQD (reference sequence). J gave up 8 bases and V 7 bases, and 13 bases lay outside the gene matches. The CDR3 region is CASKAQLAGEGDEQFF. CDR3 DNA: TGCGCCAGCAAAGCCCAACTAGCGGGAGAGGGCGATGAGCAGTTCTTC.

This clonotype was detected a few times. V usage is TRBV5-1 and J usage is TRBJ2-1; 8 bases align to TRBD1. Germline V CDR1 and CDR2: SGHRS, YFSETQ. The CDR3 has 14 residues. V shed 4 bases and J 6 bases; nucleotides not matched to a gene: 6. CDR3 sequence reads: CASSPGQGGNEQFF. Written as DNA, the CDR3 is TGCGCCAGCAGCCCTGGACAGGGTGGCAATGAGCAGTTCTTC.

This clonotype was seen many times. The gene calls are TRBV29-1 and TRBJ2-7; D remains unclear. V lost 5 bases and J lost 7, with 12 bases in between. The CDR3 is made up of 11 amino acids. In germline, CDR1 is SQVTM, CDR2 ANQGSEA. CDR3 coding DNA: TGCAGCGTTATCCAGAGGAGTGAGCAGTACTTC. It encodes CSVIQRSEQYF.

The rearrangement uses TRBV11-2 and TRBJ2-2; D remains ambiguous. Looked up from germline, CDR1 is SGHAT and CDR2 is FQNNGV. The CDR3 consists of 15 residues. V lost 0 bases to trimming and J lost 1 base, with 6 bases between them. CDR3 in amino acids: CASSLDRQNTGELFF. The CDR3 DNA sequence: TGTGCCAGCAGCTTAGACAGACAGAACACCGGGGAGCTGTTTTTT.

The sample holds many counts of this clonotype. This chain links TRBV7-3 with TRBJ1-1, with D unresolved. This CDR3 comprises 15 residues. The V end lost 0 bases, the J end lost 0 bases, and 8 bases lay between the germline ends. Germline assignment: CDR1 SGHTA and CDR2 FQGTGA. The DNA for the CDR3 is TGTGCCAGCAGCTTAACCCCCGGCTTGAACACTGAAGCTTTCTTT. Translated: CASSLTPGLNTEAFF.

This rearrangement joins TRBV5-1 to TRBJ2-1, with D perhaps given as TRBD1 or TRBD2 (5 bases each). Trimming left V 4 bases short and J 5 bases short, with 13 bases between. Germline CDR1 is SGHRS and CDR2 is YFSETQ. The CDR3 contains 14 residues. The CDR3: CASSVQGPDNEQFF. In DNA form, the CDR3 reads TGCGCCAGCAGCGTCCAGGGACCAGACAATGAGCAGTTCTTC.

The table lists this clonotype with many counts. V is TRBV2 and J is TRBJ2-1; 15 positions agree with TRBD2. In germline, CDR1 is SNHLY, CDR2 FYNNEI. The CDR3 is made up of 15 amino acids. V lost 7 bases to trimming and J lost 8 bases; unmatched junction nucleotides: 6. The CDR3 nucleotides are TGTGCCAGCAACGGACTAGCGGGAGGGACGGATGAGCAGTTCTTC. Protein: CASNGLAGGTDEQFF.

With regard to this clonotype: A read error may produce the germline difference seen at one junction end. The rearrangement uses TRBV12-3 or TRBV12-4 and TRBJ2-1, with 7 bases identical to TRBD1. The CDR3 length is 15 residues. The CDR3 region has the DNA TGTGCCAGCACTCTCGGGGACAGAGCCTACAATGGGCAGTTCTTC. It specifies CASTLGDRAYNGQFF.

This clonotype was found many times. The gene calls are TRBV29-1 and TRBJ2-7; 7 nucleotides align to TRBD1. CDR3 length: 14 residues. Unmatched junction bases numbered 14, after V lost 7 bases and J lost 5 bases. Per germline, CDR1 SQVTM and CDR2 ANQGSEA. CDR3 amino acids: CSGRTSTGSDEQYF. DNA of the CDR3: TGCAGCGGCCGCACGTCGACAGGGTCGGACGAGCAGTACTTC.

The chain has TRBV6-2 or TRBV6-3 and TRBJ2-5; unclear D gene. Trimming left V 6 bases short and J 7 bases short, with 18 bases between. Looked up from germline, CDR1 is MNHEY and CDR2 is SVGEGT. This CDR3 region has 14 residues. The CDR3 protein is CASSPSPGLGTQYF. The CDR3, as DNA: TGTGCCAGCAGCCCTTCACCAGGTCTTGGGACCCAGTACTTC.

The rearrangement joins TRBV5-1 to TRBJ1-2; no clear D. This CDR3 comprises 14 residues. The germline CDR1 and CDR2 sequences are SGHRS and YFSETQ. Trimming cost V 0 bases and J 8 bases, with 14 bases left between them. The CDR3 reads CASSLELSRWGYTF. In DNA form, the CDR3 reads TGCGCCAGCAGCTTGGAGTTGTCCCGCTGGGGCTACACCTTC.

Details on this clonotype: This may be a read error: a much more frequent sequence differs by one nucleotide. The chain employs TRBV14 and TRBJ2-7; tentatively, D is TRBD2 (7 bases). The ends were cut back, 4 bases at V and 7 bases at J, with 17 bases in the middle. CDR3 size: 14 residues. Germline CDR1 SGHDN, CDR2 FVKESK. CDR3 amino acids: CASSRGGGSYEQYF. The CDR3 bases are TGTGCCAGCAGCCGGGGGGGCGGGAGTTATGAGCAGTACTTC.

The V and J genes are TRBV20-1 and TRBJ2-7; TRBD2 matches at 8 bases. Trimming took 0 bases from V and 4 from J; bases not matched to a gene: 8. The CDR3 has 15 residues. Per germline, CDR1 DFQATT and CDR2 SNEGSKA (reference sequence). The CDR3 reads CSARDLKRGKYEQYF. The CDR3 DNA reads TGCAGTGCTAGAGATCTAAAGCGGGGGAAGTACGAGCAGTACTTC.

This clonotype showed up many times. The rearrangement joins TRBV10-1 to TRBJ2-1; the match to TRBD1 covers 11 bases. Looked up from germline, CDR1 is WNHNN and CDR2 is SYGVQD (reference sequence). The CDR3 is 16 amino acids. V was pared by 0 bases and J by 10 bases, with 8 bases of the junction left unmatched. CDR3 nucleotides: TGCGCCAGCAGTGAGTCTTGGGACAGGGGGGCTATCGAGCAGTTCTTC. Its protein product is CASSESWDRGAIEQFF.